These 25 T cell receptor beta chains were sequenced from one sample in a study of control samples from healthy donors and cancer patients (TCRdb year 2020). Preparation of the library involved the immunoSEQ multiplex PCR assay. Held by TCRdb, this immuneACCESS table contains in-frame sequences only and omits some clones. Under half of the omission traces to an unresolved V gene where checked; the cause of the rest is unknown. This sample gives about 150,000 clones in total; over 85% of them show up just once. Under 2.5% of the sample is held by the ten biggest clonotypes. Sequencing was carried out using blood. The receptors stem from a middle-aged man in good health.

The CDR3 coding sequence is TGCAGTGCTAGTCTGCTCAGGGACAGGGGAACCGAGCAGTACTTC. It translates to CSASLLRDRGTEQYF. The chain recombines TRBV20-1 with TRBJ2-7; TRBD1 matches at 10 bases. Trimming removed 3 bases from V and 6 bases from J; junction bases left unmatched: 11. This CDR3 has 15 amino acids. The germline gives CDR1 DFQATT, CDR2 SNEGSKA (reference sequence).

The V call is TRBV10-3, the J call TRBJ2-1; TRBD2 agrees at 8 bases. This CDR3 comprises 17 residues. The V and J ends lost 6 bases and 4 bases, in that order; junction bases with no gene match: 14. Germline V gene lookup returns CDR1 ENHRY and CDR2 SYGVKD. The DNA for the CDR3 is TGTGCCATCAGCGCGCGGGGGGCGGGGGCACAGTACAATGAGCAGTTCTTC. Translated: CAISARGAGAQYNEQFF.

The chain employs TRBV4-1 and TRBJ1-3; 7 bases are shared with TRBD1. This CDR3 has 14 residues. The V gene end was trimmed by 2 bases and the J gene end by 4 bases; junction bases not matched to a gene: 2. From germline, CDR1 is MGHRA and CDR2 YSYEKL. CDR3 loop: CASSQTGVGNTIYF. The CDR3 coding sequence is TGCGCCAGCAGCCAAACAGGGGTCGGAAACACCATATATTTT.

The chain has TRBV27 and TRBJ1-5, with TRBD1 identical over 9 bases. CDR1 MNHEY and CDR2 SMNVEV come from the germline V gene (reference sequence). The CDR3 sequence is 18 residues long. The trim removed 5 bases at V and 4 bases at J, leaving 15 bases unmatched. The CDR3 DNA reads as TGTGCCAGCAGTACGTCCGGGACAGGGACGTCGAGGAATCAGCCCCAGCATTTT. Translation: CASSTSGTGTSRNQPQHF.

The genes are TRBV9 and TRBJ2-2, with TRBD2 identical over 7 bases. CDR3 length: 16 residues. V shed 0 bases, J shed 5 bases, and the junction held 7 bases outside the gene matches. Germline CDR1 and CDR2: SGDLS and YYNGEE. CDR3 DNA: TGTGCCAGCAGCGTAGATAGAACTAGCGAAACCGGGGAGCTGTTTTTT. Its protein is CASSVDRTSETGELFF.

CDR3 residues: CASSRRTSANPNEQFF. Here the CDR3 DNA reads TGTGCCAGCAGCCGAAGGACTAGCGCTAACCCCAATGAGCAGTTCTTC. The J gene is TRBJ2-1, the V gene TRBV5-4; 9 nucleotides line up with TRBD2. The ends lost 4 bases at V and 6 bases at J; junction bases unmatched: 11. This CDR3 comprises 16 residues. The V gene's germline CDR1 is SGHNT and CDR2 YYREEE (reference sequence).

The CDR3 loop is CASSPRRETQYF. The CDR3 DNA reads as TGTGCCAGCTCACCACGGAGAGAGACCCAGTACTTC. The chain carries TRBV18 and TRBJ2-5; no definite D call. The CDR3 totals 12 residues. Germline CDR1 reads KGHSH; CDR2 reads LQKENI. V was pared by 1 base and J by 4 bases, with 4 bases between.

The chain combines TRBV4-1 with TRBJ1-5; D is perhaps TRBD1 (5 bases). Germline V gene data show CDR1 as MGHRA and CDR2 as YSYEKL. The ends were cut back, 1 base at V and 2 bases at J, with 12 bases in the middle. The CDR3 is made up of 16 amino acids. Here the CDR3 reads CASSQVQGLGNQPQHF. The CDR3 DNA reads TGCGCCAGCAGCCAAGTCCAGGGTTTGGGCAATCAGCCCCAGCATTTT.

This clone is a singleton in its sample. The CDR3 is CASSLLEDRGRRETQYF. The DNA of the CDR3 is TGTGCCAGCAGTTTATTAGAGGACAGGGGGCGCAGGGAGACCCAGTACTTC. The rearrangement joins TRBV27 to TRBJ2-5; 11 bases agree with TRBD1. The CDR3 has 17 residues. From germline, CDR1 is MNHEY and CDR2 SMNVEV (reference sequence). V lost 1 base to trimming and J lost 5 bases; unmatched junction nucleotides: 9.

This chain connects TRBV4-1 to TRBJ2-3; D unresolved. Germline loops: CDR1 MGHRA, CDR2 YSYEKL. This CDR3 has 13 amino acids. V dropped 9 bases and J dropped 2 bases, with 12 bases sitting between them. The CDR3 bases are TGCGCCAGTAAAAGCCTCGACACAGATACGCAGTATTTT. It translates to CASKSLDTDTQYF.

CDR3 DNA sequence: TGTGCCGGACAGACAGGGGGCACAGATACGCAGTATTTT. Encoded protein: CAGQTGGTDTQYF. The chain carries TRBV2 and TRBJ2-3; 8 bases agree with TRBD1. Trimming removed 11 bases from V and 1 base from J; junction bases left unmatched: 5. Germline CDR1 and CDR2: SNHLY and FYNNEI. This CDR3 spans 13 amino acids.

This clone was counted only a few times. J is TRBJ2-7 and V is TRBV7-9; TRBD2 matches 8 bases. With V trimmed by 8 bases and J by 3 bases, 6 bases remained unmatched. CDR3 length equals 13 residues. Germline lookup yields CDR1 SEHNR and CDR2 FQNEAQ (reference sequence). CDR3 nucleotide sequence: TGTGCCAGCTCGGCGGGGGGCAGCTACGAGCAGTACTTC. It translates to CASSAGGSYEQYF.

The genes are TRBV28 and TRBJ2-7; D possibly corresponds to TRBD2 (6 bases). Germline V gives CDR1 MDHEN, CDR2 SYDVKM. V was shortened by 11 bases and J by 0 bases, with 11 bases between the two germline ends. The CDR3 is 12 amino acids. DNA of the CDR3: TGTGCCTCCTCGGGGGACTCCTACGAGCAGTACTTC. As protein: CASSGDSYEQYF.

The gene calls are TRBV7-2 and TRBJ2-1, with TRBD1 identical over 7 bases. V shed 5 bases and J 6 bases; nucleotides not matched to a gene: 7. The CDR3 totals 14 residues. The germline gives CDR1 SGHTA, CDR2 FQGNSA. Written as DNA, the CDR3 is TGTGCCAGCAGCCCCTGGACAGGTCTCAATGAGCAGTTCTTC. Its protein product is CASSPWTGLNEQFF.

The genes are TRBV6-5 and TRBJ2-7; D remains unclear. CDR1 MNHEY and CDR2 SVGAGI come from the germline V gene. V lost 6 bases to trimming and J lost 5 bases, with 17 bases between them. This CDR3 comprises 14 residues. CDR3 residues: CASSHQKGLNEQYF. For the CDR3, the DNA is TGTGCCAGCAGCCACCAGAAAGGTCTTAACGAGCAGTACTTC.

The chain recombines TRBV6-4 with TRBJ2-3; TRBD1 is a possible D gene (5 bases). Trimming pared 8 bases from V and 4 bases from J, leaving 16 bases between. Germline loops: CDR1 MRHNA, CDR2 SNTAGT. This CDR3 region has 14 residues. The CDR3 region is CASGATFPPDTQYF. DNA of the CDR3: TGTGCCAGCGGGGCCACATTCCCCCCAGATACGCAGTATTTT.

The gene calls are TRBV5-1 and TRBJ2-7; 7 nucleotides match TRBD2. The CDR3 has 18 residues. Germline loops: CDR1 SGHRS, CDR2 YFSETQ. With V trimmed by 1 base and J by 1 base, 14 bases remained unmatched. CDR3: CASSLLPLAERPSYEQYF. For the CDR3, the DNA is TGCGCCAGCAGCTTGTTACCCCTAGCGGAGCGCCCATCCTACGAGCAGTACTTC.

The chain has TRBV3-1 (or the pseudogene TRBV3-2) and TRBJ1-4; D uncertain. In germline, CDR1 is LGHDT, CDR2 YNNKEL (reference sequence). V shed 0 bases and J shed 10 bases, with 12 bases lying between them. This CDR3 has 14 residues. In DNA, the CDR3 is TGTGCCAGCAGCCAAGATGGGGAGTCCAGAAAACTGTTTTTT. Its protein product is CASSQDGESRKLFF.

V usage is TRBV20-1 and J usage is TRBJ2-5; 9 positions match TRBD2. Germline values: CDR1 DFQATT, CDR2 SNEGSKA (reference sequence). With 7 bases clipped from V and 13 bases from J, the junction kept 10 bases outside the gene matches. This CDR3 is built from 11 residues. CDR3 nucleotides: TGCAGTGTTTTGACTAGCGGCCTTGGGTACTTC. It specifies CSVLTSGLGYF.

CDR3 in DNA: TGTGCCAGTAAAAAAAGGGACAGTAACACTGAAGCTTTCTTT. Amino acids: CASKKRDSNTEAFF. The J gene is TRBJ1-1, the V gene TRBV19; 7 nucleotides agree with TRBD1. Trimming at V came to 7 bases and at J to 2 bases, leaving 7 bases not matched to a gene. The germline gives CDR1 LNHDA, CDR2 SQIVND (reference sequence). The CDR3 spans 14 residues.

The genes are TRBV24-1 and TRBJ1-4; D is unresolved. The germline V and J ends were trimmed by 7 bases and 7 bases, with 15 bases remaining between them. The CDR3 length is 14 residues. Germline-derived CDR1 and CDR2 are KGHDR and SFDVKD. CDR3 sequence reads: CATSATGPLEKLFF. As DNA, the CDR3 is TGTGCCACCAGCGCCACCGGACCGCTTGAAAAACTGTTTTTT.

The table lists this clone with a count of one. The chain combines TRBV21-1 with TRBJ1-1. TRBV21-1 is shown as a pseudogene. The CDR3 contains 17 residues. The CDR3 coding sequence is TGTGCCAGCAGCAAAGAGGGCCGGGGAAGGAAGAACACTGAAGCTTTCTTT. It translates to CASSKEGRGRKNTEAFF.

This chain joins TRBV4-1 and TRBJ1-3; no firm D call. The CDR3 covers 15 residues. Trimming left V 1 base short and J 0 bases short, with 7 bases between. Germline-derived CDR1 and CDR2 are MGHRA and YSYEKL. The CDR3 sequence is CASSQGSASGNTIYF. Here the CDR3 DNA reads TGCGCCAGCAGCCAAGGAAGTGCCTCTGGAAACACCATATATTTT.

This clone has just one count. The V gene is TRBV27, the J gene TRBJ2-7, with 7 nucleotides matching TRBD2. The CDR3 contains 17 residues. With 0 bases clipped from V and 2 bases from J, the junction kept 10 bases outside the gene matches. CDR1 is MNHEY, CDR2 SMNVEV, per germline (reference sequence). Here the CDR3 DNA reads TGTGCCAGCAGTTTATCTTTCGGACTAGATATCCCCTACGAGCAGTACTTC. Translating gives CASSLSFGLDIPYEQYF.

In nucleotides, the CDR3 is TGTGCCAGCAGTTTAACAAAAGGCGGGAGATCCTACAATGAGCAGTTCTTC. It is translated as CASSLTKGGRSYNEQFF. The chain combines TRBV28 with TRBJ2-1; TRBD2 agrees at 7 bases. V lost 2 bases to trimming and J lost 1 base; unmatched junction nucleotides: 8. This CDR3 contains 17 residues. Germline CDR1 and CDR2: MDHEN and SYDVKM.